This TCR beta chain was recovered during a study of blood T cell repertoires in COVID-19. This clone was detected only once. Some clones are missing from TCRdb's copy, which holds only in-frame ones; the method was immunoSEQ multiplex PCR. The sample lists hundreds of thousands of clones; about 88% were seen once. Sequencing was done on a sample of peripheral blood. This clonotype was obtained from a middle-aged woman who had recovered from COVID-19.

CDR3 amino acids: CASSYWQSSYEQYF. DNA for the CDR3: TGTGCCAGCAGTTACTGGCAAAGCTCCTACGAGCAGTACTTC. V gene TRBV6-2 or TRBV6-3 combines with J gene TRBJ2-7; no definite D call. Germline V gene sequence: CDR1 MNHEY, CDR2 SVGEGT. V shed 1 base and J shed 0 bases, with 7 bases lying between them. There are 14 residues in the CDR3.